The text below deals with one T cell receptor (beta chain). Its antigen is unknown. Germline values: CDR1 KGHSH, CDR2 LQKENI. Trimming took 3 bases from V and 0 from J, leaving 11 bases between them. The CDR3 covers 15 residues. These data belong to a study of CD8 T cells in ankylosing spondylitis. Libraries of TCR beta came from quantitative 5'-RACE with molecular barcodes. TCRdb re-called the 5' RACE reads with MiXCR, one entry per CDR3 protein. In the table there are around 340,000 distinct CDR3 sequences, under 15% of which are singletons. Findings of the study overall: Among TCR beta sequences, a motif of several highly homologous variants appeared characteristic of ankylosing spondylitis blood. Certain motif variants had earlier been reported in reactive arthritis synovial fluid and blood.

The receptor's source is a male donor with ankylosing spondylitis or in good health (not recorded which). The genes are TRBV18 and TRBJ2-5; D not resolved. The sequenced material came from blood, either unsorted or a sorted T cell fraction (not recorded which). The CDR3 sequence: CASSPLVGYQETQYF. The CDR3 coding sequence is TGTGCCAGCTCACCCCTCGTTGGCTACCAAGAGACCCAGTACTTC. Looking up the rest from reference TRBV18 and TRBJ2-5 gives the full variable domain: NAGVMQNPRHLVRRRGQEARLRCSPMKGHSHVYWYRQLPEEGLKFMVYLQKENIIDESGMPKERFSAEFPKEGPSILRIQQVVRGDSAAYFCASSPLVGYQETQYFGPGTRLLVL.